Presented here are 13 T cell receptor beta chains from one specimen sequenced in a study of T cells after yellow fever vaccination. TCRdb processed the 5' RACE reads anew with MiXCR; each CDR3 protein has one entry. Here the sample spans under 400,000 distinct CDR3 sequences, around a tenth being singletons. The material sequenced was PBMCs, taken on the day of the first yellow fever vaccination. These receptors all stem from a man aged 18 to 30 who received the YFV17D yellow fever vaccine.

This clonotype was counted only a few times. This chain joins TRBV18 and TRBJ1-5; D may be TRBD1 (6 bases). The germline V and J ends were trimmed by 4 bases and 3 bases, with 10 bases remaining between them. Germline CDR1 KGHSH, CDR2 LQKENI. The CDR3 runs to 14 residues. As DNA, the CDR3 is TGTGCCAGCTCACAGGGGGGTGACAATCAGCCCCAGCATTTT. Translating it yields CASSQGGDNQPQHF.

The chain combines TRBV19 with TRBJ2-4; 8 nucleotides align to TRBD2. The V segment lost 5 bases and the J segment 6 bases; nucleotides outside the gene matches: 3. The length of the CDR3 is 13 residues. CDR1 is LNHDA and CDR2 is SQIVND in the germline V gene (reference sequence). The CDR3 DNA reads TGTGCCAGTAGTGATCGGGGGGGAAACATTCAGTACTTC. It encodes CASSDRGGNIQYF. Full variable domain (outside the CDR3, taken from reference TRBV19 and TRBJ2-4): DGGITQSPKYLFRKEGQNVTLSCEQNLNHDAMYWYRQDPGQGLRLIYYSQIVNDFQKGDIAEGYSVSREKKESFPLTVTSAQKNPTAFYLCASSDRGGNIQYFGAGTRLSVL.

In its sample, this clonotype was seen a few times. This chain uses TRBV20-1 with TRBJ2-3; D possibly matches TRBD1 or TRBD2 (5 bases each). The V end lost 6 bases, the J end lost 2 bases, and 6 bases lay between the germline ends. In germline, CDR1 is DFQATT, CDR2 SNEGSKA (reference sequence). CDR3 length: 11 amino acids. This CDR3 is CSAGDTDTQYF. DNA for the CDR3: TGCAGTGCGGGGGACACAGATACGCAGTATTTT.

This clonotype was picked up many times. The chain is built from TRBV5-1 and TRBJ2-2; D not certain. The V gene's germline CDR1 is SGHRS and CDR2 YFSETQ. This CDR3 contains 13 residues. V gave up 0 bases and J gave up 6 bases, with 6 bases separating them. The CDR3 spells CASSLVSPGELFF. DNA for the CDR3: TGCGCCAGCAGCTTGGTCAGCCCCGGGGAGCTGTTTTTT.

Worth noting for this clonotype: A read error is possible here, since a much larger clone lies one base away. V and J are TRBV3-1 and TRBJ2-7, with 7 bases that match TRBD1. J gave up 1 base and V 5 bases, and 5 bases lay outside the gene matches. CDR1 and CDR2 (germline): LGHDT, YNNKEL (reference sequence). The CDR3 runs 14 residues. CDR3 residues: CASSCWTGSYEQYF. The CDR3 coding sequence is TGTGCCAGCAGCTGCTGGACAGGATCCTACGAGCAGTACTTC.

The rearrangement links TRBV24-1 to TRBJ2-2; 9 positions match TRBD1. The CDR3 loop spans 15 amino acids. In germline, CDR1 is KGHDR, CDR2 SFDVKD. V lost 5 bases to trimming and J lost 6 bases; unmatched junction nucleotides: 6. The CDR3 sequence is CATSAGDRVAGELFF. The DNA of the CDR3 is TGTGCCACCAGTGCCGGGGACAGGGTTGCCGGGGAGCTGTTTTTT.

The gene calls are TRBV5-6 and TRBJ2-5; no clear D. Germline CDR1 reads SGHDT; CDR2 reads YYEEEE. The V end lost 3 bases, the J end lost 7 bases, and 16 bases lay between the germline ends. The CDR3 sequence is 14 residues long. CDR3 region: CASSSEGFSGTQYF. The CDR3 nucleotides read TGTGCCAGCAGCTCCGAAGGGTTCTCGGGGACCCAGTACTTC.

The chain joins TRBV6-2 or TRBV6-3 to TRBJ1-4; TRBD1 matches 9 bases. CDR1 is MNHEY, CDR2 SVGEGT, per germline. Germline trimming cut 0 bases from V and 7 bases from J; bases unmatched to any gene: 12. CDR3 length: 18 residues. This CDR3 reads CASSYSPGQGDPSEKLFF. The CDR3 DNA is TGTGCCAGCAGTTACTCGCCGGGACAGGGTGACCCGAGTGAAAAACTGTTTTTT.

The chain has TRBV29-1 and TRBJ2-1; D unclear. The CDR3 covers 13 residues. The V end was cut by 7 bases, the J end by 0 bases, with 10 bases between. Per the germline V gene, CDR1 is SQVTM and CDR2 is ANQGSEA. CDR3 sequence: CSGSPNSYNEQFF. The CDR3 DNA is TGCAGCGGGAGCCCAAACTCCTACAATGAGCAGTTCTTC.

Written as DNA, the CDR3 is TGTGCCAGCAGTTTCGCAGGGGGCCCAGATACGCAGTATTTT. It codes for CASSFAGGPDTQYF. The chain is built from TRBV12-3 or TRBV12-4 and TRBJ2-3, with 8 bases fitting TRBD1. This CDR3 has 14 amino acids. The ends lost 3 bases at V and 4 bases at J; junction bases unmatched: 3.

This clonotype was counted between two and nine times. J is TRBJ2-7 and V is TRBV3-1, with D perhaps TRBD2 (5 bases). CDR3 length: 12 amino acids. CDR1 is LGHDT and CDR2 is YNNKEL in the germline V gene (reference sequence). With 5 bases removed from V and 4 bases from J, the gap between germline ends came to 9 bases. The CDR3 here is CASSAGGYEQYF. The DNA of the CDR3 is TGTGCCAGCAGCGCCGGCGGGTACGAGCAGTACTTC.

This rearrangement joins TRBV20-1 to TRBJ2-2, with D possibly matching TRBD1 (6 bases). This CDR3 spans 14 amino acids. V was cut by 0 bases and J by 9 bases, with 14 bases left in between. Germline V gene lookup returns CDR1 DFQATT and CDR2 SNEGSKA (reference sequence). The CDR3 region has the DNA TGCAGTGCTAGAGATGTTAGGGGGATAAGGGAGCTGTTTTTT. Translation gives CSARDVRGIRELFF.

J is TRBJ1-2 and V is TRBV7-8; D is unresolved. Trimming pared 5 bases from V and 8 bases from J, leaving 18 bases between. The CDR3 spans 14 residues. From germline, CDR1 is SGHVS and CDR2 FQNEAQ. The CDR3 nucleotides are TGTGCCAGCAGCACTCGGACGGCCGTCGGGGGCTACACCTTC. Amino acids: CASSTRTAVGGYTF. The variable domain in full, completed from reference TRBV7-8 and TRBJ1-2, reads GAGVSQSPRYKVAKRGQDVALRCDPISGHVSLFWYQQALGQGPEFLTYFQNEAQLDKSGLPSDRFFAERPEGSVSTLKIQRTQQEDSAVYLCASSTRTAVGGYTFGSGTRLTVV.